This T cell receptor (beta chain) was captured by sequencing in a study of T cells in localized non-small cell lung cancer. A single count supports this clone. Its antigen is currently unknown. Overall study findings and caveats: Since sequencing was restricted to only one region of the tumor, intratumor heterogeneity remains a possibility. Uninvolved adjacent lung had the highest recorded T cell clonality, with tumor below it. Median detection of top 100 tumor clones in adjacent lung was over 45 clones. Longer overall survival associated with higher blood T cell density; shorter survival with higher adjacent-lung clonality.

Data came from immunoSEQ multiplex PCR; TCRdb stores just in-frame clones and leaves some out. The sample holds about 31,000 clones, 88% seen once. The TCR comes from a woman aged 40-75 years with stage III lung adenocarcinoma. The sequencing here drew on peripheral blood mononuclear cells, taken before any cancer treatment.

Here the CDR3 reads CASSLAAGTYNEQFF. CDR3 DNA sequence: TGTGCCAGCAGCCTCGCAGCGGGTACCTACAATGAGCAGTTCTTC. The V call is TRBV7-3, the J call TRBJ2-1, with TRBD2 as a possible D gene (6 bases). The CDR3 runs 15 residues. Germline V CDR1 and CDR2: SGHTA, FQGTGA. Trimming cost V 5 bases and J 2 bases, with 13 bases left between them. The complete variable domain, with remaining parts taken from reference TRBV7-3 and TRBJ2-1, reads GAGVSQTPSNKVTEKGKYVELRCDPISGHTALYWYRQSLGQGPEFLIYFQGTGAADDSGLPNDRFFAVRPEGSVSTLKIQRTERGDSAVYLCASSLAAGTYNEQFFGPGTRLTVL.